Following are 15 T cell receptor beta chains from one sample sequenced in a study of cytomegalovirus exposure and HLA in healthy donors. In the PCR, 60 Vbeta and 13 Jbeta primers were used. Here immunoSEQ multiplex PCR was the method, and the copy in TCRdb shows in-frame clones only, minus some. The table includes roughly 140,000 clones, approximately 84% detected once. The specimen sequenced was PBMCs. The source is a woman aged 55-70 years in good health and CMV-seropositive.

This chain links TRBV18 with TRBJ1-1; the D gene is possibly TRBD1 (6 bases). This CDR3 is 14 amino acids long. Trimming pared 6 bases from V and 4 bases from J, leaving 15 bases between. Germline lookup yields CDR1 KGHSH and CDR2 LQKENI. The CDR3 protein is CASSPNRAGTEAFF. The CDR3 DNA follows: TGTGCCAGCTCCCCGAACAGGGCCGGCACTGAAGCTTTCTTT. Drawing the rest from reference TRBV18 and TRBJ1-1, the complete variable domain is NAGVMQNPRHLVRRRGQEARLRCSPMKGHSHVYWYRQLPEEGLKFMVYLQKENIIDESGMPKERFSAEFPKEGPSILRIQQVVRGDSAAYFCASSPNRAGTEAFFGQGTRLTVV.

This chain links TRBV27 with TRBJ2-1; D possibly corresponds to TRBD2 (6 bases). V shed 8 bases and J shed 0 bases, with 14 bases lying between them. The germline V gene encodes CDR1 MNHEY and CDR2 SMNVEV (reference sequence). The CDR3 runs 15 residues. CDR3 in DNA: TGTGCCAGCGGCGAGGAGGGGAGCTCCTACAATGAGCAGTTCTTC. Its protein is CASGEEGSSYNEQFF.

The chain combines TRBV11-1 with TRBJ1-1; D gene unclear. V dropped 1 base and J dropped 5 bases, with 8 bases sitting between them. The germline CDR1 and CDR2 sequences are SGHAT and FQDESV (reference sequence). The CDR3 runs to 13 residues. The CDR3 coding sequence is TGTGCCAGCAGCTTAGGCAGACAAACTGAAGCTTTCTTT. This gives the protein CASSLGRQTEAFF.

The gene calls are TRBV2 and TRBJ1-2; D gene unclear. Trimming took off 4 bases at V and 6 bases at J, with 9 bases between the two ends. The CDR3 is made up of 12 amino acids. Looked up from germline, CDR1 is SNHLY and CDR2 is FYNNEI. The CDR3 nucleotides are TGTGCCAGCAGTGGACGGGTGAATGGCTACACCTTC. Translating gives CASSGRVNGYTF.

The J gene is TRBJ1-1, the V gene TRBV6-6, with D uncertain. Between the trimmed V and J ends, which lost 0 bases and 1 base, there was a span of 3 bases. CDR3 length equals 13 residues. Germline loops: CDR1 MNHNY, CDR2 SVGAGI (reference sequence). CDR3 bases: TGTGCCAGCAGTTACTCCCGGAACACTGAAGCTTTCTTT. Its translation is CASSYSRNTEAFF.

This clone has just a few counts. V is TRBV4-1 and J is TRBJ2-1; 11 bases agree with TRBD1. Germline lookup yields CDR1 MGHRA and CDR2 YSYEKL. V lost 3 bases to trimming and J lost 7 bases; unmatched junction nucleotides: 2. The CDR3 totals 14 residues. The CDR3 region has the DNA TGCGCCAGCAGCCAGGGGGACAGGGGGAATGAGCAGTTCTTC. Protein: CASSQGDRGNEQFF.

CDR3: CATSAKGGGSYEQYF. Written as DNA, the CDR3 is TGTGCCACCAGCGCCAAGGGAGGCGGCTCCTACGAGCAGTACTTC. The chain recombines TRBV15 with TRBJ2-7; D may be TRBD2 (6 bases). The CDR3 is 15 amino acids. Germline lookup yields CDR1 LNHNV and CDR2 YYDKDF (reference sequence). Trimming took 5 bases from V and 0 from J, leaving 14 bases between them.

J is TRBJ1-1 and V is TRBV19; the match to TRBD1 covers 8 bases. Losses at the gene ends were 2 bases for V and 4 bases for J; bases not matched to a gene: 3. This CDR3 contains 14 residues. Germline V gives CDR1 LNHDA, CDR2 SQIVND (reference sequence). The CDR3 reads CASSIQGAVTEAFF. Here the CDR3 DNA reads TGTGCCAGTAGTATACAGGGGGCGGTCACTGAAGCTTTCTTT.

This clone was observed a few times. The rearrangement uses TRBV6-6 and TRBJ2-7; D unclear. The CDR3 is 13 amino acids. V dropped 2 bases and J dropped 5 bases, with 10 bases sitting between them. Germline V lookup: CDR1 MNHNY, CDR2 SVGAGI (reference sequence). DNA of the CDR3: TGTGCCAGCAGTTACGTAGCTTCGGACGAGCAGTACTTC. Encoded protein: CASSYVASDEQYF.

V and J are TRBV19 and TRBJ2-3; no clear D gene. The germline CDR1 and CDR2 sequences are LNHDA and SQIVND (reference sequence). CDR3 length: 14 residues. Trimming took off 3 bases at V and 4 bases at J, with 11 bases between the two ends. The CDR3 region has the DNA TGTGCCAGTAGTATTGGAGCGCTCCCAGATACGCAGTATTTT. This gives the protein CASSIGALPDTQYF.

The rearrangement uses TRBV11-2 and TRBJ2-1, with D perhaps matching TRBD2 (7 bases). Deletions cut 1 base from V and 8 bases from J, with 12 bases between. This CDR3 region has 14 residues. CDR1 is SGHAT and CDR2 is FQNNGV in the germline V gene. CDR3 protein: CASSLAEGGDEQFF. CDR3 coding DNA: TGTGCCAGCAGCTTAGCCGAAGGGGGGGATGAGCAGTTCTTC.

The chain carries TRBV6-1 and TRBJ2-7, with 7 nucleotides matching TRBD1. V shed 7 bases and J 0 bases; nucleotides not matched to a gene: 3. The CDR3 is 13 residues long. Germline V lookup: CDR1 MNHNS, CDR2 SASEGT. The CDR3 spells CASKQGYSYEQYF. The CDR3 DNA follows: TGTGCCAGCAAACAGGGGTACTCCTACGAGCAGTACTTC.

The CDR3 spells CASSILDRDGYTF. The DNA of the CDR3 is TGTGCCAGCTCAATCCTCGACAGGGATGGCTACACCTTC. V usage is TRBV18 and J usage is TRBJ1-2; 7 bases are shared with TRBD1. Germline-derived CDR1 and CDR2 are KGHSH and LQKENI. This CDR3 contains 13 residues. The V and J ends lost 5 bases and 6 bases, in that order; junction bases with no gene match: 6.

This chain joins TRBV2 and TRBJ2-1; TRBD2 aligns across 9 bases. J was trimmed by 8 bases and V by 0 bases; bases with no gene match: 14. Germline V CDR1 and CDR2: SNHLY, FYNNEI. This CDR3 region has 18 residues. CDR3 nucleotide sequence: TGTGCCAGCAGTGAAGCGGGTAGCGGGAGACCCCTTATGCATGAGCAGTTCTTC. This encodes CASSEAGSGRPLMHEQFF.

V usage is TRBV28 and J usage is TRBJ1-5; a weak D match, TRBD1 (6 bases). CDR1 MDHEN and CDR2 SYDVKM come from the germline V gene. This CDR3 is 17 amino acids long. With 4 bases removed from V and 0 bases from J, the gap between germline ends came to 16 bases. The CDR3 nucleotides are TGTGCCAGCAGTTCACAACAGGGAGCATATAGCAATCAGCCCCAGCATTTT. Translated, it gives CASSSQQGAYSNQPQHF.